This is a list of T cell receptor beta chains from one sample in a study of blood T cell repertoires in COVID-19. The data were produced by immunoSEQ multiplex PCR, yet TCRdb's version contains in-frame clones alone and is incomplete. This sample has about 350,000 clones, with roughly nine tenths found just once. Sample: peripheral blood. The source of these receptors is a woman in her fifties or sixties with COVID-19, enrolled during active disease. Each CDR3 is given with its conserved first and last residue. A D gene is named only where the DNA matches it firmly. Not all rows give a size; the values are once, few, many and, for expanded clones, a class.

j_call	v_call	d_call	clone_size	cdr3_nt	cdr3_aa
TRBJ1-1	TRBV2	TRBD1	NA	TGTGCCAGCAGTACGTTGCCCGGACAGGTGGGAGGAGAAGCTTTCTTT	CASSTLPGQVGGEAFF
TRBJ1-1	TRBV7-2	NA	NA	TGTGCCAGCAGCTTAGGCACAGCTTACACTGAAGCTTTCTTT	CASSLGTAYTEAFF
TRBJ2-5	TRBV18	NA	NA	TGTGCCAGCTCACAGGGGGTGCGGGAGACCCAGTACTTC	CASSQGVRETQYF
TRBJ1-6	TRBV6-1	TRBD1	NA	TGTGCCAGCAGTGAAAAGGACAGGGGAGGTTTGGCACCCCTCCACTTT	CASSEKDRGGLAPLHF
TRBJ1-4	TRBV27	TRBD1	once	TGTGCCAGCAGGAGGGACAGGAGTGCAACTAATGAAAAACTGTTTTTT	CASRRDRSATNEKLFF
TRBJ2-3	TRBV5-1	NA	NA	TGCGCCAGCAGCACGGCCTGGTCTCAGGCAGATACGCAGTATTTT	CASSTAWSQADTQYF
TRBJ1-5	TRBV18	TRBD1	NA	TGTGCCAGCTCACCAGGGACAGGGGACAATCAGCCCCAGCATTTT	CASSPGTGDNQPQHF
TRBJ2-1	TRBV5-1	NA	NA	TGCGCCAGCAGCCTGACTGCGGGCGAGGAGGTGCAGTTCTTC	CASSLTAGEEVQFF
TRBJ2-3	TRBV5-1	TRBD2	NA	TGCGCCAGCAGCTTAGACGGTAGCGGGGGGGGCACAGATACGCAGTATTTT	CASSLDGSGGGTDTQYF
TRBJ1-2	TRBV11-2	NA	NA	TGTGCCAGCAGCAGAGACTATGGCTACACCTTC	CASSRDYGYTF
TRBJ2-7	TRBV11-3	TRBD1	NA	TGTGCCAGCAGCTGGGACAGCTCCTACGAGCAGTACTTC	CASSWDSSYEQYF
TRBJ1-5	TRBV2	NA	NA	TGTGCCAGCAGTGAAGCCCAGTTCCAGCCCCAGCATTTT	CASSEAQFQPQHF
TRBJ1-2	TRBV6-5	NA	NA	TGTGCCAGCATGGGGGGGCGCGATGGCTACACCTTC	CASMGGRDGYTF
TRBJ1-2	TRBV12-3/TRBV12-4	NA	NA	TGTGCCAGCAGTTTAGCTGGAGGGTATGGCTACACCTTC	CASSLAGGYGYTF
TRBJ1-1	TRBV7-2	NA	NA	TGTGCCAGCAGCTCTCAGGGAGGCGCCACTGAAGCTTTCTTT	CASSSQGGATEAFF
TRBJ1-1	TRBV5-4	TRBD1	NA	TGTGCCAGCAGACCGACAGGGGCGAGGACTGAAGCTTTCTTT	CASRPTGARTEAFF